These 21 T cell receptor beta chains were all obtained from the same sample, sequenced in a study of cytomegalovirus exposure and HLA in healthy donors. Sequencing used immunoSEQ multiplex PCR; TCRdb keeps in-frame clones, though not all of them. There are fewer than 200,000 clones in the sample; around nine tenths occur only once, and roughly 4.2% lies in the top ten. Material for sequencing was PBMCs. The source of these receptors is a man younger than 30 in good health and CMV-seropositive.

The gene calls are TRBV15 and TRBJ2-7, with a possible D match to TRBD1 (6 bases). The CDR3 is 14 residues long. The germline CDR1 and CDR2 sequences are LNHNV and YYDKDF (reference sequence). V was clipped by 6 bases and J by 4 bases, with 16 bases between them. The CDR3 loop is CATRRTAASYEQYF. CDR3 in DNA: TGTGCCACCAGGAGGACAGCCGCGAGTTACGAGCAGTACTTC.

The CDR3 DNA follows: TGTGCCACCAGCCCCTCGTCGGGTCGGGAAGGGGGGGACACCGGGGAGCTGTTTTTT. Translated, it gives CATSPSSGREGGDTGELFF. The chain recombines TRBV15 with TRBJ2-2, with D possibly being TRBD2 (7 bases). The CDR3 runs 19 residues. Trimming cost V 5 bases and J 3 bases, with 25 bases left between them. The germline V gene encodes CDR1 LNHNV and CDR2 YYDKDF (reference sequence).

The chain couples TRBV28 to TRBJ2-7; 7 nucleotides align to TRBD1. V was pared by 5 bases and J by 0 bases, with 7 bases of the junction left unmatched. The CDR3 is made up of 15 amino acids. Germline assignment: CDR1 MDHEN and CDR2 SYDVKM. This CDR3 reads CASSLRGLSSYEQYF. In DNA, the CDR3 is TGTGCCAGCAGTCTGAGGGGGCTGAGCTCCTACGAGCAGTACTTC.

The chain carries TRBV28 and TRBJ1-5, with D unresolved. Trimming pared 1 base from V and 6 bases from J, leaving 4 bases between. Germline CDR1 is MDHEN and CDR2 is SYDVKM. The CDR3 has 12 residues. CDR3 in amino acids: CASSLFLQPQHF. The CDR3 nucleotides are TGTGCCAGCAGTTTATTTCTTCAGCCCCAGCATTTT.

The chain carries TRBV11-1 and TRBJ1-4; 11 bases match TRBD1. V was clipped by 5 bases and J by 6 bases; unmatched bases: 8. In germline, CDR1 is SGHAT, CDR2 FQDESV (reference sequence). CDR3 length: 16 residues. The CDR3 nucleotides are TGTGCCAGCAGCCCCGGACAGGGGGCGCGATATGAAAAACTGTTTTTT. Its translation: CASSPGQGARYEKLFF.

V usage is TRBV2 and J usage is TRBJ2-7, with a weak D call TRBD1 (6 bases). V lost 8 bases to trimming and J lost 1 base, with 9 bases between them. The length of the CDR3 is 12 residues. Germline loops: CDR1 SNHLY, CDR2 FYNNEI. DNA for the CDR3: TGTGCCAGCGACAGGAGTTCCTACGAGCAGTACTTC. Its protein product is CASDRSSYEQYF.

The J gene is TRBJ1-3, the V gene TRBV15; the match to TRBD1 covers 8 bases. Germline V gene data show CDR1 as LNHNV and CDR2 as YYDKDF (reference sequence). The CDR3 has 15 amino acids. V lost 2 bases, J lost 3 bases, and 3 bases stayed unmatched. The CDR3: CATSRQGARGNTIYF. CDR3 DNA: TGTGCCACCAGCAGACAGGGGGCGCGTGGAAACACCATATATTTT.

V gene TRBV10-3 combines with J gene TRBJ2-1; 8 nucleotides line up with TRBD2. The CDR3 has 15 residues. Germline CDR1 is ENHRY and CDR2 is SYGVKD. The CDR3 bases are TGTGTCACTAAAAAGGCCAGCGGGAGCGAGGATGAGCAGTTCTTC. Translation gives CVTKKASGSEDEQFF.

The chain carries TRBV27 and TRBJ2-1, with a tentative D call TRBD1 (6 bases). With 5 bases removed from V and 8 bases from J, the gap between germline ends came to 16 bases. The CDR3 has 14 amino acids. Germline V lookup: CDR1 MNHEY, CDR2 SMNVEV (reference sequence). In DNA form, the CDR3 reads TGTGCCAGCAGTCCTCAACAGGGTCGTTATGAGCAGTTCTTC. This codes for CASSPQQGRYEQFF.

This sequence joins TRBV6-5 and TRBJ2-7; TRBD1 matches at 8 bases. Germline CDR1 reads MNHEY; CDR2 reads SVGAGI. This CDR3 contains 11 residues. Germline trimming cut 6 bases from V and 12 bases from J; bases unmatched to any gene: 7. The CDR3 sequence is CASSHRQGLYF. The CDR3 DNA is TGTGCCAGCAGCCACCGACAGGGGTTGTACTTC.

V gene TRBV15 combines with J gene TRBJ1-4; D unclear. Per germline, CDR1 LNHNV and CDR2 YYDKDF (reference sequence). CDR3 length: 15 residues. Trimming took off 1 base at V and 7 bases at J, with 13 bases between the two ends. CDR3 bases: TGTGCCACCAGCAGAGTCGGTAGTAACCTTGAAAAACTGTTTTTT. Translated: CATSRVGSNLEKLFF.

The chain links TRBV7-2 to TRBJ1-2; D gene ambiguous. Germline V gene data show CDR1 as SGHTA and CDR2 as FQGNSA. The CDR3 totals 14 residues. V gave up 0 bases and J gave up 0 bases, with 5 bases separating them. DNA of the CDR3: TGTGCCAGCAGCTTAGCCGGAGCTAACTATGGCTACACCTTC. Amino acid sequence: CASSLAGANYGYTF.

This chain uses TRBV18 with TRBJ2-3; D is unresolved. The germline CDR1 and CDR2 sequences are KGHSH and LQKENI. This CDR3 is built from 16 residues. V lost 3 bases and J lost 6, with 19 bases in between. The DNA for the CDR3 is TGTGCCAGCTCACCCGACTTTAAAACGTTGTTGGATACGCAGTATTTT. This translates into CASSPDFKTLLDTQYF.

This sequence joins TRBV6-1 and TRBJ2-5; the match to TRBD1 covers 9 bases. V shed 6 bases, J shed 3 bases, and the junction held 5 bases outside the gene matches. The CDR3 is made up of 14 amino acids. From germline, CDR1 is MNHNS and CDR2 SASEGT. The CDR3 DNA reads TGTGCCAGCAGCCAGGGGACAGGGAAAGAGACCCAGTACTTC. Its translation: CASSQGTGKETQYF.

The chain uses TRBV10-1 and TRBJ2-7; the D is unclear. V lost 0 bases and J 0 bases, leaving 6 bases between the germline ends. Germline V gives CDR1 WNHNN, CDR2 SYGVQD (reference sequence). This CDR3 has 14 amino acids. Written as DNA, the CDR3 is TGCGCCAGCAGTGAGTCGACGGGCTCCTACGAGCAGTACTTC. This sequence encodes CASSESTGSYEQYF.

V is TRBV25-1 and J is TRBJ1-2, with 8 bases matching TRBD1. The CDR3 has 16 amino acids. Germline trimming cut 3 bases from V and 4 bases from J; bases unmatched to any gene: 10. In germline, CDR1 is MGHDK, CDR2 SYGVNS. CDR3 sequence: CASSDPRQGASYGYTF. The DNA for the CDR3 is TGTGCCAGCAGTGACCCCAGGCAGGGGGCGTCCTATGGCTACACCTTC.

The chain combines TRBV18 with TRBJ2-7; 9 nucleotides match TRBD1. Germline V gene data show CDR1 as KGHSH and CDR2 as LQKENI. This CDR3 has 14 amino acids. Losses at the gene ends were 3 bases for V and 5 bases for J; bases not matched to a gene: 5. CDR3 region: CASSPGQGSDEQYF. For the CDR3, the DNA is TGTGCCAGCTCACCGGGACAGGGATCCGACGAGCAGTACTTC.

J is TRBJ2-2 and V is TRBV13, with TRBD2 identical over 7 bases. Germline V gives CDR1 PRHDT, CDR2 FYEKMQ (reference sequence). The CDR3 runs to 14 residues. The trim removed 6 bases at V and 3 bases at J, leaving 4 bases unmatched. The CDR3 loop is CASRARGDTGELFF. The CDR3 DNA is TGTGCCAGCAGGGCCCGGGGGGACACCGGGGAGCTGTTTTTT.

This clone has a handful of counts. The rearrangement uses TRBV29-1 and TRBJ1-5; 9 bases align to TRBD1. Trimming took 7 bases from V and 2 from J; bases not matched to a gene: 3. The germline CDR1 and CDR2 sequences are SQVTM and ANQGSEA. CDR3 size: 13 residues. CDR3 sequence (DNA): TGCAGCGCCTGGACAGGGGGCAATCAGCCCCAGCATTTT. Protein sequence: CSAWTGGNQPQHF.

The chain is built from TRBV9 and TRBJ2-1, with D possibly being TRBD1 (6 bases). This CDR3 region has 17 residues. V was pared by 4 bases and J by 0 bases, with 17 bases between. From germline, CDR1 is SGDLS and CDR2 YYNGEE. This CDR3 is CASSSGSRGFSYNEQFF. CDR3 in DNA: TGTGCCAGCAGCAGCGGATCCAGGGGTTTCTCCTACAATGAGCAGTTCTTC.

CDR3 sequence reads: CASWWEGLGTQYF. Here the CDR3 DNA reads TGTGCCAGCTGGTGGGAGGGCCTGGGTACGCAGTATTTT. The chain carries TRBV5-4 and TRBJ2-3, with 7 bases lining up with TRBD2. In germline, CDR1 is SGHNT, CDR2 YYREEE (reference sequence). This CDR3 has 13 residues. V trimming: 7 bases; J trimming: 8 bases; junction bases outside the gene matches: 10.